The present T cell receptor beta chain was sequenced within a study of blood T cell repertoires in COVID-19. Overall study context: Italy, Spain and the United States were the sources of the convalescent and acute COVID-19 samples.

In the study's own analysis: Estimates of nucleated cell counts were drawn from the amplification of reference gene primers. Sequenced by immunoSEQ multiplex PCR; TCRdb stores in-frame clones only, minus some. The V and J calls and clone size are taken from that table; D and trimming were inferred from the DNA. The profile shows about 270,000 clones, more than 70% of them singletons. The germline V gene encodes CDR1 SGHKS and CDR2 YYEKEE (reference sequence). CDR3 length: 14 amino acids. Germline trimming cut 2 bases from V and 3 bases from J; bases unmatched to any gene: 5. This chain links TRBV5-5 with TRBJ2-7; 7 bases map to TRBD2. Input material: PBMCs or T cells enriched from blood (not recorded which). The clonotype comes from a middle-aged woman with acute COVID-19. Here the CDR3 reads CASSFRGRGYEQYF. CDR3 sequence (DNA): TGTGCCAGCAGCTTCCGCGGGAGAGGCTACGAGCAGTACTTC.